Sequencing of this T cell receptor (beta chain) was carried out in a study of blood T cell repertoires in COVID-19 (dated by TCRdb to the early 2020s). Notes on the research overall: Samples from collaborators originated in the United States, Italy and Spain and spanned both the acute and convalescent phases of COVID-19. The prospective study material was composed of cDNA or gDNA derived from T cells, B-cell-depleted T cells, or PBMCs. The dataset comprised deeply sampled blood TCRbeta repertoires from subjects exposed to, actively infected with, or recovered from COVID-19. The repertoires were made available in a free public database intended to serve as a resource for research on the immune response to SARS-CoV-2. The samples were drawn from the first 160 participants of the ongoing ImmuneRACE study and from about 1,200 subjects provided by 6 global collaborators. Sample metadata almost always included a de-identified subject ID, COVID-19 status, age in years and sex. Where available, HLA class I and class II types were taken from metadata supplied by the sample provider and were not determined by assay-based typing. Overall study outcomes, separate from this receptor: Clinical and demographic metadata were provided uncurated, with the amount varying by source and participant.

On this clone: Its antigen target is currently unknown. Base qualities are not recorded, but no much larger clone differs from it by a single base.

The immunoSEQ Assay, a bias-controlled multiplex PCR, was used to amplify TCRbeta CDR3 regions from genomic DNA. The authors' analysis ran thus. Within the assay, amplification of reference gene primers was used to estimate how many nucleated cells each sample contained. To quantify the absolute abundance of each unique TCRbeta CDR3 rearrangement, sequence reads were collapsed and filtered. For each sample, productive Simpson clonality was calculated as the square root of Simpson's diversity index over productive rearrangements. In TCRdb, the immuneACCESS table is reduced to in-frame sequences with V and J assigned. These tables do not hold every clone; where another copy was compared, an unresolved V gene accounts for under half, and the others remain unexplained. That table furnishes V, J and clone size, whereas the DNA furnished D and trimming. The sample table shows 140,000 or so clones, and approximately 89% are seen once. The leading ten clones occupy around 1.5% of the sample.

For CDR1 and CDR2, the germline V gene lists SNHLY and FYNNEI. Relative to germline, V is missing 7 bases and J is missing 8 bases, with 6 bases of the junction outside any gene match. The CDR3 holds 13 amino acids from the cysteine to the phenylalanine. Just CDR3 DNA is preserved here, 39 bases in frame from base 1. Whole blood was collected in K2EDTA tubes by collaborating institutions according to the institutions' own protocols. For TCRbeta analysis, collaborators shipped samples in one of three forms: frozen whole blood, isolated PBMCs, or DNA extracted from either of those sample types. The sequenced sample was peripheral blood. The TCR originated in a human donor in a cohort sampled during active COVID-19. The chain uses TRBV2 and TRBJ1-4, with 8 middle bases fitting TRBD1. CDR3 sequence: CASTPWTGEKLFF. In nucleotide form, the sequence is TGTGCCAGCACACCTTGGACAGGGGAAAAACTGTTTTTT.